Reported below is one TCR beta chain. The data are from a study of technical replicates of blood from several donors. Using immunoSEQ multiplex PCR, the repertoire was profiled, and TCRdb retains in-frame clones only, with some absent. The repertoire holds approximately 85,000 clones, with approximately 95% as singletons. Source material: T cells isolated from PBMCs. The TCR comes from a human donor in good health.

CDR3 protein: CASSITGTVNYGYTF. The CDR3 DNA is TGTGCCAGTAGTATTACGGGTACTGTTAACTATGGCTACACCTTC. The V and J genes are TRBV19 and TRBJ1-2, with D uncertain. Germline values: CDR1 LNHDA, CDR2 SQIVND (reference sequence). Trimming removed 3 bases from V and 1 base from J, with 12 bases in between. The CDR3 spans 15 residues.